The 10 T cell receptor beta chains reported below all come from one sample, sequenced in a study of regulatory T cells in long-lasting Graves disease. Building the TCR beta libraries relied on iRepertoire HTBI primers, and CDR3 regions underwent Arm-PCR. TCRdb recomputed calls from the multiplex PCR reads with MiXCR, one row per CDR3 protein. The data contain a few hundred thousand distinct CDR3 sequences, roughly 15% of them singletons. Stated time point: newly diagnosed GD, antithyroid drugs for less than 3 months. Making the TCR library involved RNA that had been extracted from PBMCs. This same sample was also part of a study on T cells in Graves' hyperthyroidism and ophthalmopathy.

The source material was peripheral blood mononuclear cells (PBMCs), sampled at new diagnosis, from a patient treated with antithyroid drugs. These receptors were collected from a woman aged 18-29 years with Graves disease.

For this clonotype: The junction departs from germline at one end; a sequencing error may be responsible. This chain connects TRBV2 to TRBJ2-1, with TRBD2 identical over 9 bases. Germline V gives CDR1 SNHLY, CDR2 FYNNEI. The CDR3 loop spans 15 amino acids. This chain's CDR3 is CASSDEAGGANEQSF. The CDR3 DNA is TGTGCCAGCAGTGATGAAGCGGGAGGTGCTAATGAGCAGTCCTTC. The full variable domain, rest sourced from reference TRBV2 and TRBJ2-1, is EPEVTQTPSHQVTQMGQEVILRCVPISNHLYFYWYRQILGQKVEFLVSFYNNEISEKSEIFDDQFSVERPDGSNFTLKIRSTKLEDSAMYFCASSDEAGGANEQSFGPGTRLTVL.

This clonotype has a handful of counts. The CDR3 is CASSPLSSGKQETQYF. As DNA, the CDR3 is TGCGCCAGCAGCCCTCTTTCTAGCGGGAAGCAAGAGACCCAGTACTTC. This chain connects TRBV5-1 to TRBJ2-5, with 9 nucleotides matching TRBD2. CDR1 and CDR2 from the germline V gene are SGHRS and YFSETQ. V lost 4 bases, J lost 2 bases, and 9 bases stayed unmatched. This CDR3 comprises 16 residues.

This clonotype was counted at least ten times. The genes are TRBV3-1 and TRBJ2-7; 13 nucleotides align to TRBD2. Germline V gene sequence: CDR1 LGHDT, CDR2 YNNKEL (reference sequence). J lost 5 bases, V lost 4 bases, and 8 bases had no gene match. The CDR3 contains 16 residues. The CDR3 reads CASSPRTSGSKDEQYF. DNA for the CDR3: TGTGCCAGCAGCCCTCGGACTAGCGGGAGTAAAGACGAGCAGTACTTC.

This clonotype has at least ten counts. The chain joins TRBV6-1 to TRBJ2-7; unclear D gene. Trimming left V 0 bases short and J 0 bases short, with 15 bases between. Looked up from germline, CDR1 is MNHNS and CDR2 is SASEGT. The CDR3 has 17 amino acids. Written as DNA, the CDR3 is TGTGCCAGCAGTGAAGCCCGCGGTTGGGCGTCCTCCTACGAGCAGTACTTC. Translation: CASSEARGWASSYEQYF.

A few counts support this clonotype. This chain joins TRBV9 and TRBJ1-1; 8 bases agree with TRBD1. Germline V gene lookup returns CDR1 SGDLS and CDR2 YYNGEE. The trim removed 1 base at V and 2 bases at J, leaving 1 base unmatched. The CDR3 spans 14 residues. The CDR3 loop is CASSVQGANTEAFF. CDR3 nucleotides: TGTGCCAGCAGCGTACAGGGGGCAAACACTGAAGCTTTCTTT. The complete variable domain, with remaining parts taken from reference TRBV9 and TRBJ1-1, reads DSGVTQTPKHLITATGQRVTLRCSPRSGDLSVYWYQQSLDQGLQFLIQYYNGEERAKGNILERFSAQQFPDLHSELNLSSLELGDSALYFCASSVQGANTEAFFGQGTRLTVV.

The sample holds many counts of this clonotype. The gene calls are TRBV3-1 and TRBJ2-7, with a possible D match to TRBD2 (5 bases). This CDR3 region has 14 residues. Germline V lookup: CDR1 LGHDT, CDR2 YNNKEL (reference sequence). Deletions cut 2 bases from V and 3 bases from J, with 11 bases between. CDR3: CASSQTQRYYEQYF. The CDR3 DNA reads as TGTGCCAGCAGCCAAACCCAGCGGTACTACGAGCAGTACTTC.

This chain links TRBV7-3 with TRBJ2-7, with a tentative D call TRBD1 (5 bases). The length of the CDR3 is 17 residues. Trimming stripped 5 bases from V and 0 bases from J, with 20 bases between. Per germline, CDR1 SGHTA and CDR2 FQGTGA. The CDR3 DNA follows: TGTGCCAGCAGCCTCACTGCGGTGACAGTTCCCTCCTACGAGCAGTACTTC. As protein: CASSLTAVTVPSYEQYF.

Details on this clonotype: A far larger clone differs by one base, so this is likely a read error. The V and J genes are TRBV5-1 and TRBJ2-1; weak D call: TRBD1 (5 bases). CDR3 length: 13 residues. The germline gives CDR1 SGHRS, CDR2 YFSETQ. Trimming cost V 0 bases and J 10 bases, with 11 bases left between them. The CDR3 region has the DNA TGCGCCAGCAGCTTGGAGTCAGGGTACGAGCAGTTCTTC. This codes for CASSLESGYEQFF.

Ten or more counts support this clonotype. The chain has TRBV29-1 and TRBJ2-1, with 8 positions matching TRBD1. Per germline, CDR1 SQVTM and CDR2 ANQGSEA. The CDR3 length is 17 residues. V lost 3 bases, J lost 6 bases, and 16 bases stayed unmatched. The chain's CDR3 is CSVDIGQGRLRGNEQFF. The CDR3 bases are TGCAGCGTTGATATCGGACAGGGACGGTTGAGAGGCAATGAGCAGTTCTTC.

This clonotype was detected many times. V is TRBV20-1 and J is TRBJ2-1, with 7 bases matching TRBD2. The CDR3 consists of 15 residues. The germline gives CDR1 DFQATT, CDR2 SNEGSKA (reference sequence). The V gene end was trimmed by 5 bases and the J gene end by 2 bases; junction bases not matched to a gene: 9. The CDR3 loop is CSARLAGRAYNEQFF. For the CDR3, the DNA is TGCAGTGCTCGCCTCGCGGGGAGGGCCTACAATGAGCAGTTCTTC.